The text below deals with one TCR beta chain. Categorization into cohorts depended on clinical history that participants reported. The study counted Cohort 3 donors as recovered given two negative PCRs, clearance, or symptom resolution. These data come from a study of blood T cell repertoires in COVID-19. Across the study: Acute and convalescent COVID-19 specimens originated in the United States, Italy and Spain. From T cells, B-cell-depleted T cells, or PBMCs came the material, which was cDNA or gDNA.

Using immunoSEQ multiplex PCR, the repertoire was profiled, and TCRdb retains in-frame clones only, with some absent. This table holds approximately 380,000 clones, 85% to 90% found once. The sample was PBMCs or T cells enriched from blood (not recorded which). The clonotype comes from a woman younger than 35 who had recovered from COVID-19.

CDR3 bases: TGTGCCTGGAGTGGAGTCGGGGGGCGCATCGACTATGGCTACACCTTC. It codes for CAWSGVGGRIDYGYTF. V gene TRBV30 combines with J gene TRBJ1-2; D might be TRBD1 (6 bases). The CDR3 length is 16 residues. Trimming cost V 1 base and J 3 bases, with 18 bases left between them. The germline gives CDR1 GTSNPN, CDR2 SVGIG (reference sequence).